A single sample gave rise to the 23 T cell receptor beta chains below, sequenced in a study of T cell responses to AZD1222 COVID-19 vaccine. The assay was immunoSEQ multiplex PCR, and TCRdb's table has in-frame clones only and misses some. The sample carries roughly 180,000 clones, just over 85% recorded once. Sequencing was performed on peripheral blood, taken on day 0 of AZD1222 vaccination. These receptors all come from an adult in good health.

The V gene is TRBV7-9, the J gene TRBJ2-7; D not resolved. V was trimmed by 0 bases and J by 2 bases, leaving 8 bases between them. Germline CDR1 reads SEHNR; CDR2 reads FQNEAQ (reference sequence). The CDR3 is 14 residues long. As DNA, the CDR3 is TGTGCCAGCAGCTTAGCGGCAGGCACCTACGAGCAGTACTTC. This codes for CASSLAAGTYEQYF.

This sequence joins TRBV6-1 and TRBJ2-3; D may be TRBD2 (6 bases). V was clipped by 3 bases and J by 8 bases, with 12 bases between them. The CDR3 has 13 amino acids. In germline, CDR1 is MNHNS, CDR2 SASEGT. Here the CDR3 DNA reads TGTGCCAGCAGTGACGTCCTAGCGTCTACGCAGTATTTT. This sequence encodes CASSDVLASTQYF.

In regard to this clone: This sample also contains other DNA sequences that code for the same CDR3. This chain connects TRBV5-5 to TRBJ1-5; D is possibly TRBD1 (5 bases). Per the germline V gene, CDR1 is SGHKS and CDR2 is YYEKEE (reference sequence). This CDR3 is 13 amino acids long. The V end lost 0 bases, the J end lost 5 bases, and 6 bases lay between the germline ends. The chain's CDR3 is CASSLEGHQPQHF. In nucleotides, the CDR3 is TGTGCCAGCAGCTTGGAGGGGCATCAGCCCCAGCATTTT. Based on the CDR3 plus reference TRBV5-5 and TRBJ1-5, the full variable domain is DAGVTQSPTHLIKTRGQQVTLRCSPISGHKSVSWYQQVLGQGPQFIFQYYEKEERGRGNFPDRFSARQFPNYSSELNVNALLLGDSALYLCASSLEGHQPQHFGDGTRLSIL.

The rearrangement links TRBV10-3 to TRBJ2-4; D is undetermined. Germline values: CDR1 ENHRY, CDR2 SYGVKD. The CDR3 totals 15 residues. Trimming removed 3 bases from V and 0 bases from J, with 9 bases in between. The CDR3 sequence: CAISEDTLAKNIQYF. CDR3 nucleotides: TGTGCCATCAGTGAAGACACGCTAGCCAAAAACATTCAGTACTTC.

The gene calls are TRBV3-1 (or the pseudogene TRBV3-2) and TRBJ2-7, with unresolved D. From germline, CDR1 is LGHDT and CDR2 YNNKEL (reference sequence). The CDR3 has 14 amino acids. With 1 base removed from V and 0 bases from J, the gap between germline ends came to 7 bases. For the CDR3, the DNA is TGTGCCAGCAGCCAAGTATCCAGCTCCTACGAGCAGTACTTC. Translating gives CASSQVSSSYEQYF.

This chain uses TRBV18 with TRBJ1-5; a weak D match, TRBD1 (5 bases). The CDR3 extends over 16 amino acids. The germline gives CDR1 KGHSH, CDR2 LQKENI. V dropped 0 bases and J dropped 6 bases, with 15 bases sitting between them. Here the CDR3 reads CASSPPSDRVRQPQHF. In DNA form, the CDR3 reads TGTGCCAGCTCACCACCCTCTGACAGAGTTCGTCAGCCCCAGCATTTT.

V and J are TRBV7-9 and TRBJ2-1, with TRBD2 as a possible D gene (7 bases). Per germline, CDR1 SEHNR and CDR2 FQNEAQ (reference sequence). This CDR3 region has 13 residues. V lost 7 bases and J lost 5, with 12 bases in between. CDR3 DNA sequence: TGTGCCAGCACTCCGGGGGGCAACAATGAGCAGTTCTTC. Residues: CASTPGGNNEQFF.

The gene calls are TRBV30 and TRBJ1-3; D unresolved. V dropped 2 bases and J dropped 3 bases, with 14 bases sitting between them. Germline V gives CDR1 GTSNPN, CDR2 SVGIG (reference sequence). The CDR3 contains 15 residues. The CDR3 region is CAWSPGDLGGNTIYF. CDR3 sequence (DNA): TGTGCCTGGAGTCCCGGGGATTTAGGTGGAAACACCATATATTTT.

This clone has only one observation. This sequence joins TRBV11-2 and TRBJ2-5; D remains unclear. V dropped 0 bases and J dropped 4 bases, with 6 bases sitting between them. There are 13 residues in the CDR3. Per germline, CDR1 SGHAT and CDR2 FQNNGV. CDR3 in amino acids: CASSLESGETQYF. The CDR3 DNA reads TGTGCCAGCAGCTTAGAATCGGGAGAGACCCAGTACTTC.

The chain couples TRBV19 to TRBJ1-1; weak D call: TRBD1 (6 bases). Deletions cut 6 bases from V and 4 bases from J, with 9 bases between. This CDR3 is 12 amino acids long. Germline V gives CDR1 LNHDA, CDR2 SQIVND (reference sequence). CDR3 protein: CASRPGATEAFF. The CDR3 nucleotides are TGTGCCAGTAGACCAGGGGCCACTGAAGCTTTCTTT.

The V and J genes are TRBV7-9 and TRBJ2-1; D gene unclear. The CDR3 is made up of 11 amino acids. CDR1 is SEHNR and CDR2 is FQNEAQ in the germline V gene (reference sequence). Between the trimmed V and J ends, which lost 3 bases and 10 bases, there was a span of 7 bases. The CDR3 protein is CASSFDPEQFF. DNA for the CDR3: TGTGCCAGCAGCTTCGATCCAGAGCAGTTCTTC.

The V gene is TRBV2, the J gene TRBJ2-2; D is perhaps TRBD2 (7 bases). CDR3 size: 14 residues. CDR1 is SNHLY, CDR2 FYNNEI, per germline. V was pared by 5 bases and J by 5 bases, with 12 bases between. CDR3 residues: CASSRTRGTGELFF. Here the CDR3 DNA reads TGTGCCAGCAGTCGGACTAGGGGGACCGGGGAGCTGTTTTTT.

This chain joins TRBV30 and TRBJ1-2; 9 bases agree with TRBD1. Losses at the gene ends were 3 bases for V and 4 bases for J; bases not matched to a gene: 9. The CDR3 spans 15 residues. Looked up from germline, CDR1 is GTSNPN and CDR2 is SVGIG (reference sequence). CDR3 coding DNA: TGTGCCTGGAGCCCGGGACAGGGATTTCTCTATGGCTACACCTTC. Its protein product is CAWSPGQGFLYGYTF. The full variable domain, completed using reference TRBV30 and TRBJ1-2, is SQTIHQWPATLVQPVGSPLSLECTVEGTSNPNLYWYRQAAGRGLQLLFYSVGIGQISSEVPQNLSASRPQDRQFILSSKKLLLSDSGFYLCAWSPGQGFLYGYTFGSGTRLTVV.

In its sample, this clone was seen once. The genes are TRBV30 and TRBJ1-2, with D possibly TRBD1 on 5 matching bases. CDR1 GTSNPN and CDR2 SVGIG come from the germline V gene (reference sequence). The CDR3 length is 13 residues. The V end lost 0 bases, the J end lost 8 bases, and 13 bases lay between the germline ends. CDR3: CAWSVHGTLGYTF. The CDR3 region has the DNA TGTGCCTGGAGTGTACACGGGACCCTCGGCTACACCTTC.

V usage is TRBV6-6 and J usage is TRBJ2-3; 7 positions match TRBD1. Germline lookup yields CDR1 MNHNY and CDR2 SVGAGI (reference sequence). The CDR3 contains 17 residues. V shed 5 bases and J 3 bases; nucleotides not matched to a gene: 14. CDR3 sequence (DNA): TGTGCCAGCAGTCGTCTGGTAGGGGGCAGAGGAACAGATACGCAGTATTTT. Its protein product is CASSRLVGGRGTDTQYF.

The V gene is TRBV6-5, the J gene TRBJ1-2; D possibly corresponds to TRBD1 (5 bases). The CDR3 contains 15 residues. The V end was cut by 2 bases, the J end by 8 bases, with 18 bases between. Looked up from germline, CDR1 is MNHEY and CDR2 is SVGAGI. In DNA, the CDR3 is TGTGCCAGCAGTTACGAAGGGAGGGGCGCAGGGGGCTACACCTTC. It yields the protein CASSYEGRGAGGYTF.

The CDR3: CASSVAGLEEKLFF. CDR3 nucleotides: TGTGCCAGCAGCGTAGCAGGGTTGGAGGAAAAACTGTTTTTT. The chain combines TRBV9 with TRBJ1-4; tentatively, D is TRBD1 (5 bases). The germline V gene encodes CDR1 SGDLS and CDR2 YYNGEE. Trimming pared 0 bases from V and 8 bases from J, leaving 11 bases between. CDR3 length: 14 amino acids.

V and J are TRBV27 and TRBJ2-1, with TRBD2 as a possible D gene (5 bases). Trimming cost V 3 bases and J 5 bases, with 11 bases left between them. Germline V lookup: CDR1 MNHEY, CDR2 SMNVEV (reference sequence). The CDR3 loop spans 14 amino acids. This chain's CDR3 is CASSFLASNNEQFF. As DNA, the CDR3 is TGTGCCAGCAGTTTTTTGGCTAGCAACAATGAGCAGTTCTTC.

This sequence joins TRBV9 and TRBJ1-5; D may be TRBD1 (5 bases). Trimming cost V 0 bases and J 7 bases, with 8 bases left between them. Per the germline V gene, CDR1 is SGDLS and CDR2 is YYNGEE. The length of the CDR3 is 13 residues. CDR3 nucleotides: TGTGCCAGCAGCGTAGCTGGGGGACAGCCCCAGCATTTT. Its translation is CASSVAGGQPQHF.

The CDR3 DNA is TGTGCCAGCTCACGGGGGGTCGACAGGTCGAACACCGGGGAGCTGTTTTTT. Residues: CASSRGVDRSNTGELFF. V usage is TRBV18 and J usage is TRBJ2-2, with D tentatively TRBD1 or TRBD2 (6 bases each). CDR1 is KGHSH and CDR2 is LQKENI in the germline V gene. The CDR3 sequence is 17 residues long. V dropped 4 bases and J dropped 0 bases, with 15 bases sitting between them.

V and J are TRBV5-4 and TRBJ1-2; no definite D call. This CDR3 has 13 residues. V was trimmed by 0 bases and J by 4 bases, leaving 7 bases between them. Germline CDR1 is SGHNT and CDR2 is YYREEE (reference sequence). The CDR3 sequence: CASSLGYGYGYTF. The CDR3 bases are TGTGCCAGCAGCTTGGGGTATGGCTATGGCTACACCTTC.

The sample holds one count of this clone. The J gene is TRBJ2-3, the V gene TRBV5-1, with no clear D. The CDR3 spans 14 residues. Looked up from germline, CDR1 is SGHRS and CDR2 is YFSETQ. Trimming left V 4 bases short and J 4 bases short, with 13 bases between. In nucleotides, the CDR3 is TGCGCCAGCAGCCTCGGAGTTTTGGCAGATACGCAGTATTTT. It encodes CASSLGVLADTQYF.

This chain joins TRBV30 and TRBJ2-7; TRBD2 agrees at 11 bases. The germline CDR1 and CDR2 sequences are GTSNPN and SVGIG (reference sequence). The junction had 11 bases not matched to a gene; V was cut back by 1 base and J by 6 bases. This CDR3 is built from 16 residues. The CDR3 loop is CAWSEMGLAEGSEQYF. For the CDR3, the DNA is TGTGCCTGGAGTGAAATGGGACTAGCGGAGGGGAGCGAGCAGTACTTC.